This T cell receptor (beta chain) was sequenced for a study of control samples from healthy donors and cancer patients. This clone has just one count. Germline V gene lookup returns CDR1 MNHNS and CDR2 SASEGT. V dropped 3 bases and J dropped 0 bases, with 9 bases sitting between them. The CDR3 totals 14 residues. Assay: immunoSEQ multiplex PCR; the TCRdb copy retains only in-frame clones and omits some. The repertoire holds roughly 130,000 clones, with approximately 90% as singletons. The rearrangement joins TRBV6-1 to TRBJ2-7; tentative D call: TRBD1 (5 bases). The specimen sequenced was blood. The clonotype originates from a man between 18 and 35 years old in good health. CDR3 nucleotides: TGTGCCAGCAGTGACGACAGTAGCTCCTACGAGCAGTACTTC. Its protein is CASSDDSSSYEQYF.